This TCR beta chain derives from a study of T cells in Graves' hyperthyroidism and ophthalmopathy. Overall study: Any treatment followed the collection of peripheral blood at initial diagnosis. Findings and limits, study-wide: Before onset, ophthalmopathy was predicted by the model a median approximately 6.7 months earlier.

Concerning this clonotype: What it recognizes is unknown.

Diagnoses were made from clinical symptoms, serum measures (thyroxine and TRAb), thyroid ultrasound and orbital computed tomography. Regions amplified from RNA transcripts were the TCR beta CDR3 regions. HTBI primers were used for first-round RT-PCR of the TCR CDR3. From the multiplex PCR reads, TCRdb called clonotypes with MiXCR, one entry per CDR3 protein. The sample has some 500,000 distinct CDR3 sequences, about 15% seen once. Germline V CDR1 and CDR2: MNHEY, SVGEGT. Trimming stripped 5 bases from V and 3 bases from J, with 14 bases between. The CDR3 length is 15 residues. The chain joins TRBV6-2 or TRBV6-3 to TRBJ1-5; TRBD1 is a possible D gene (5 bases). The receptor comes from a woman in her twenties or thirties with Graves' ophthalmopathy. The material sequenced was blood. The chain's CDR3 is CASSAPGAYNQPQHF. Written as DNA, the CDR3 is TGTGCCAGCAGTGCCCCCGGGGCTTACAATCAGCCCCAGCATTTT.